This entry lists 2 T cell receptor beta chains sequenced from one sample in a study of shared clonotypes between healthy human individuals. The protocol was immunoSEQ multiplex PCR, while the TCRdb copy is restricted to in-frame clones and leaves out a portion. The data contain roughly 330,000 clones, around 67% of them singletons. Sequencing was carried out using memory CD4+ T cells sorted from blood. Subset here: CD45RA-negative fraction. Receptor source: a man younger than 45 in good health.

In this sample, this clone turned up many times. The chain recombines TRBV29-1 with TRBJ2-5; D might be TRBD2 (6 bases). Germline V lookup: CDR1 SQVTM, CDR2 ANQGSEA. The V gene lost 0 bases and the J gene lost 1 base, with 12 bases spanning the gap. The CDR3 consists of 15 residues. The CDR3 is CSVEDRGFPQETQYF. CDR3 nucleotides: TGCAGCGTTGAAGATCGGGGGTTCCCCCAAGAGACCCAGTACTTC.

The chain is built from TRBV7-2 and TRBJ2-7; 7 bases match TRBD1. Trimming cost V 5 bases and J 1 base; bases outside gene matches: 8. CDR1 is SGHTA, CDR2 FQGNSA, per germline. This CDR3 contains 15 residues. The CDR3 DNA follows: TGTGCCAGCAGCCCGTCCAACAGGGGATCCTACGAGCAGTACTTC. Its translation is CASSPSNRGSYEQYF.